The 5 T cell receptor beta chains given below trace back to one sample, sequenced in a study of regulatory T cells in long-lasting Graves disease. Sample time point: persistent/refractory GD, antithyroid drugs over 5 years with positive TRAb. Making the TCR library involved RNA that had been extracted from PBMCs. For TCR beta, libraries came from iRepertoire HTBI primers and Arm-PCR of CDR3 regions. TCRdb analysed the multiplex PCR reads with MiXCR anew, one entry per CDR3 protein. The sample includes roughly 450,000 distinct CDR3 sequences, around 20% seen only once; the top ten take roughly 30%. The sequencing used peripheral blood mononuclear cells (PBMCs), collected when the disease was refractory, from a patient treated with antithyroid drugs. The receptors shown here come from a female donor with Graves disease.

The rearrangement links TRBV19 to TRBJ1-1; the match to TRBD1 covers 7 bases. Germline CDR1 reads LNHDA; CDR2 reads SQIVND (reference sequence). The V gene end was trimmed by 6 bases and the J gene end by 4 bases; junction bases not matched to a gene: 8. The CDR3 is made up of 14 amino acids. CDR3 sequence (DNA): TGTGCCAGTAGGACCATCAGGGGGACCACTGAAGCTTTCTTT. This gives the protein CASRTIRGTTEAFF.

Note on this clonotype: The junction does not match germline at one end; this may be a read error. This sequence joins TRBV12-3 or TRBV12-4 and TRBJ2-2; D unclear. The CDR3 spans 12 residues. CDR3 region: CVSSLTDGELFF. As DNA, the CDR3 is TGTGTCAGCAGTTTAACTGACGGGGAGCTGTTTTTT.

This clonotype was seen at least ten times. The chain recombines TRBV2 with TRBJ2-3; 9 bases map to TRBD1. The CDR3 loop spans 15 amino acids. The V gene end was trimmed by 4 bases and the J gene end by 0 bases; junction bases not matched to a gene: 2. From germline, CDR1 is SNHLY and CDR2 FYNNEI. The CDR3 region has the DNA TGTGCCAGCAGTGTACAGGGGGCTAGCACAGATACGCAGTATTTT. Translated, it gives CASSVQGASTDTQYF.

This clonotype has just a few counts. The rearrangement links TRBV5-8 to TRBJ2-5; 9 bases are a match to TRBD2. The ends lost 4 bases at V and 2 bases at J; junction bases unmatched: 9. Germline loops: CDR1 SGHTS, CDR2 YDEGEE. CDR3 length equals 16 residues. The CDR3 loop reads CASSKYGLAGQETQYF. CDR3 nucleotide sequence: TGTGCCAGCAGCAAATACGGGCTAGCGGGGCAAGAGACCCAGTACTTC.

This clonotype was seen only a few times. V gene TRBV29-1 combines with J gene TRBJ2-7; D is undetermined. Germline lookup yields CDR1 SQVTM and CDR2 ANQGSEA. This CDR3 region has 14 residues. V lost 4 bases and J lost 3, with 16 bases in between. The CDR3 DNA sequence: TGCAGCGTTGCTACCTCTTTAGACATCTACGAGCAGTACTTC. Protein sequence: CSVATSLDIYEQYF.